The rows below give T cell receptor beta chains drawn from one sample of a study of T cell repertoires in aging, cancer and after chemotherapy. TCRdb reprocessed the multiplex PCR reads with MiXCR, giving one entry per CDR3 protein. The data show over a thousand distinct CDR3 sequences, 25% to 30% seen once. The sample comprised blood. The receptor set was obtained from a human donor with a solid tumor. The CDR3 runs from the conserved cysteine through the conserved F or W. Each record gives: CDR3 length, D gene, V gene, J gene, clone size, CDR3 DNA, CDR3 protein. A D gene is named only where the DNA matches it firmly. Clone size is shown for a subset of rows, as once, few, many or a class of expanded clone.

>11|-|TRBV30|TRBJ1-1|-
TGTGCCTGGAGTGTCCAGCTTGAAGCTTTCTTT
CAWSVQLEAFF
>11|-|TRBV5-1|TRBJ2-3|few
TGCGCCAGCAGCTTTGGAGATACGCAGTATTTT
CASSFGDTQYF
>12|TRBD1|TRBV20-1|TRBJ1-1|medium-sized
TGCAGTGCTAAAACAGGGGACACTGAAGCTTTCTTT
CSAKTGDTEAFF
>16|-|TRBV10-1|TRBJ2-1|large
TGCGCCAGCAGTGAGTCGGGGGGACCGGGCTACAATGAGCAGTTCTTC
CASSESGGPGYNEQFF
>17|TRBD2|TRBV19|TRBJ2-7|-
TGTGCCAGTAGTTTCGGACTAGCGGGAGGGCAGGTGTACGAGCAGTACTTC
CASSFGLAGGQVYEQYF
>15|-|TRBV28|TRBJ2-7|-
TGTGCCAGCAGTTTATGGGACCAAGGGACCTACGAGCAGTACTTC
CASSLWDQGTYEQYF
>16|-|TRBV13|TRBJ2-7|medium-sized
TGTGCCAGCACCCCAGGGGGGAGACAGACTGCCTACGAGCAGTACTTC
CASTPGGRQTAYEQYF
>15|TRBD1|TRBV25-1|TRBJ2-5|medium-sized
TGTGCCAGCAAGGCTCGGGACAGGGGGCGAGAGACCCAGTACTTC
CASKARDRGRETQYF
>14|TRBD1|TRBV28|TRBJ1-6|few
TGTGCCAGCACTCTGGACAGGTCAAATTCACCCCTCCACTTT
CASTLDRSNSPLHF
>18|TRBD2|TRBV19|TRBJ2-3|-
TGTGCCAGTAGCCCGGGACTAGCGGTAGGAGTTTTTACAGATACGCAGTATTTT
CASSPGLAVGVFTDTQYF
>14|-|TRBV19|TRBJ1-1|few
TGTGCCAGTAGTATTGGGGGGGGGAACACTGAAGCTTTCTTT
CASSIGGGNTEAFF
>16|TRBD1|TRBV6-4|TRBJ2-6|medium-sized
TGTGCCAGCAGTGAAACAGGGGGCGCTGGGGCCAACGTCCTGACTTTC
CASSETGGAGANVLTF
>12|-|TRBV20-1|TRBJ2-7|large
TGCAGTGCTACGGTGCCCCCCACCGAGCAGTACTTC
CSATVPPTEQYF